This paragraph covers one T cell receptor (beta chain) sequence. This sample was taken from a study of T cell changes during pregnancy in multiple sclerosis. Germline loops: CDR1 SNHLY, CDR2 FYNNEI. V gave up 4 bases and J gave up 3 bases; unmatched junction bases: 6. The CDR3 spans 15 residues. Some clones are missing from TCRdb's copy, which holds only in-frame ones; the method was immunoSEQ multiplex PCR. The profile shows about 59,000 clones, approximately 93% of them singletons. V is TRBV2 and J is TRBJ2-7, with 10 bases fitting TRBD2. Sequencing was performed on CD8+ T cells from peripheral blood mononuclear cells, taken in the third trimester of pregnancy. This sequence was found in a female donor with multiple sclerosis, enrolled in a pregnancy study. The CDR3 loop is CASSVPSGSLYEQYF. The CDR3 nucleotides are TGTGCCAGCAGTGTGCCTAGCGGGAGTCTCTACGAGCAGTACTTC. Full variable domain (remainder filled in from reference TRBV2 and TRBJ2-7): EPEVTQTPSHQVTQMGQEVILRCVPISNHLYFYWYRQILGQKVEFLVSFYNNEISEKSEIFDDQFSVERPDGSNFTLKIRSTKLEDSAMYFCASSVPSGSLYEQYFGPGTRLTVT.